Included here is one T cell receptor beta chain sequence, with context. This record comes from a study of cytomegalovirus exposure and HLA in healthy donors. Study-level information: An earlier analysis found fewer than 140 million unique TCR beta sequences from about 190 million T cells.

Deletions cut 3 bases from V and 6 bases from J, with 18 bases between. CDR3 length: 16 amino acids. Germline loops: CDR1 KGHSH, CDR2 LQKENI. The PCR ran on 60 Vbeta and 13 Jbeta primers. This table comes from immunoSEQ multiplex PCR, and its TCRdb copy is limited to in-frame clones, with some not included. The sample yields about 190,000 clones, approximately 80% seen once. The TCR was taken from a woman aged 25 to 45 in good health and CMV-seropositive. The sequencing input was PBMCs. The J gene is TRBJ1-3, the V gene TRBV18; no firm D call. The CDR3 protein is CASSPTGGLRVNTIYF. CDR3 bases: TGTGCCAGCTCACCTACTGGCGGATTGAGAGTAAACACCATATATTTT.